A single sample is the source of the 8 T cell receptor beta chains below, sequenced in a study of PD-1 blockade in classical Hodgkin lymphoma. The table came from immunoSEQ multiplex PCR; TCRdb's copy has only in-frame clones and leaves some out. The table includes 6,700 or so clones, around four fifths detected once. Relapse after autologous stem cell transplantation occurred in every patient, and brentuximab vedotin exposure varied. Isolation of CD4+ T cells from thawed PBMCs was performed by magnetic negative selection. The input for sequencing was CD4+ T cells from blood, taken at baseline. The receptors stem from a human donor with classical Hodgkin lymphoma.

The chain couples TRBV7-2 to TRBJ2-4; 8 bases map to TRBD1. Germline V gene data show CDR1 as SGHTA and CDR2 as FQGNSA. The CDR3 consists of 14 residues. Unmatched junction bases numbered 3, after V lost 1 base and J lost 7 bases. The CDR3 loop is CASSLDRGLNIQYF. The CDR3 DNA reads TGTGCCAGCAGCTTAGACAGGGGGTTGAACATTCAGTACTTC. Based on the CDR3 plus reference TRBV7-2 and TRBJ2-4, the full variable domain is GAGVSQSPSNKVTEKGKDVELRCDPISGHTALYWYRQSLGQGLEFLIYFQGNSAPDKSGLPSDRFSAERTGGSVSTLTIQRTQQEDSAVYLCASSLDRGLNIQYFGAGTRLSVL.

V gene TRBV7-9 combines with J gene TRBJ1-5; D unclear. The V end lost 5 bases, the J end lost 1 base, and 12 bases lay between the germline ends. The CDR3 runs to 15 residues. From germline, CDR1 is SEHNR and CDR2 FQNEAQ (reference sequence). CDR3 DNA: TGTGCCAGCAGCCTATGGACCGTGAGCAATCAGCCCCAGCATTTT. Its translation is CASSLWTVSNQPQHF.

The chain links TRBV7-2 to TRBJ1-3, with no clear D. Trimming pared 1 base from V and 5 bases from J, leaving 12 bases between. CDR3 length: 15 amino acids. Germline V gene sequence: CDR1 SGHTA, CDR2 FQGNSA. CDR3 nucleotide sequence: TGTGCCAGCAGCTTAGTGGGGATTAGTCGAAACACCATATATTTT. Amino acids: CASSLVGISRNTIYF.

The chain joins TRBV18 to TRBJ2-2, with unresolved D. V dropped 1 base and J dropped 7 bases, with 7 bases sitting between them. Germline loops: CDR1 KGHSH, CDR2 LQKENI. The CDR3 is 13 residues long. This CDR3 reads CASSPRWHGELFF. The CDR3 DNA reads TGTGCCAGCTCACCACGGTGGCACGGGGAGCTGTTTTTT.

The chain joins TRBV5-4 to TRBJ1-3, with no clear D. With 0 bases removed from V and 4 bases from J, the gap between germline ends came to 5 bases. Germline CDR1 SGHNT, CDR2 YYREEE (reference sequence). The CDR3 contains 13 residues. CDR3 loop: CASSLEPGNTIYF. The CDR3, as DNA: TGTGCCAGCAGCTTGGAGCCCGGAAACACCATATATTTT. The full variable domain, with the rest looked up from reference TRBV5-4 and TRBJ1-3, is ETGVTQSPTHLIKTRGQQVTLRCSSQSGHNTVSWYQQALGQGPQFIFQYYREEENGRGNFPPRFSGLQFPNYSSELNVNALELDDSALYLCASSLEPGNTIYFGEGSWLTVV.

In this sample, this clone turned up a few times. This sequence joins TRBV9 and TRBJ1-2; unclear D gene. This CDR3 contains 14 residues. Germline values: CDR1 SGDLS, CDR2 YYNGEE. V dropped 4 bases and J dropped 8 bases, with 18 bases sitting between them. CDR3 sequence: CASSSRWGGEGYTF. In DNA form, the CDR3 reads TGTGCCAGCAGCTCACGGTGGGGAGGCGAAGGCTACACCTTC.

This clone is a singleton in its sample. The V call is TRBV10-3, the J call TRBJ1-2; tentative D call: TRBD1 (5 bases). Germline V gene sequence: CDR1 ENHRY, CDR2 SYGVKD. The CDR3 is made up of 13 amino acids. Trimming shortened V by 6 bases and J by 8 bases, and 16 bases separated the two germline ends. The CDR3 protein is CAIRSGVGEGYTF. In DNA form, the CDR3 reads TGTGCCATCAGGTCGGGGGTTGGCGAGGGCTACACCTTC.

The chain joins TRBV19 to TRBJ1-4; unclear D gene. Per the germline V gene, CDR1 is LNHDA and CDR2 is SQIVND (reference sequence). CDR3 length equals 15 residues. Trimming stripped 2 bases from V and 4 bases from J, with 11 bases between. The CDR3 coding sequence is TGTGCCAGTAGTATAAGCCCGAACTTTAATGAAAAACTGTTTTTT. It is translated as CASSISPNFNEKLFF.